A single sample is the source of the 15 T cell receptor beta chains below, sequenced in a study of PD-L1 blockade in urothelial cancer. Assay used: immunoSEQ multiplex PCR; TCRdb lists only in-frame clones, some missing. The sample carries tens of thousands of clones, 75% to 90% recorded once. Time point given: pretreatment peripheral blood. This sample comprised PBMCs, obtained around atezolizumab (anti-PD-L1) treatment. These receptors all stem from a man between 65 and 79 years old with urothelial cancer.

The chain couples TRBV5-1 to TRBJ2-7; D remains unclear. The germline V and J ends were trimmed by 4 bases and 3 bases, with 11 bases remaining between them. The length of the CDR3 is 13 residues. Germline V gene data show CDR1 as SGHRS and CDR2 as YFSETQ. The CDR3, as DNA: TGCGCCAGCAGCGAAATGTTAGACTACGAGCAGTACTTC. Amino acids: CASSEMLDYEQYF.

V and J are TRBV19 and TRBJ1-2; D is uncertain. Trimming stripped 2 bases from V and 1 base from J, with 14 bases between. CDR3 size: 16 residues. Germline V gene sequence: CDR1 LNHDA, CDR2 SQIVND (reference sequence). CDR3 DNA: TGTGCCAGTAGTATATTGGGAGCAACGGGTAACTATGGCTACACCTTC. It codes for CASSILGATGNYGYTF. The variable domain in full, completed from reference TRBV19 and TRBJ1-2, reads DGGITQSPKYLFRKEGQNVTLSCEQNLNHDAMYWYRQDPGQGLRLIYYSQIVNDFQKGDIAEGYSVSREKKESFPLTVTSAQKNPTAFYLCASSILGATGNYGYTFGSGTRLTVV.

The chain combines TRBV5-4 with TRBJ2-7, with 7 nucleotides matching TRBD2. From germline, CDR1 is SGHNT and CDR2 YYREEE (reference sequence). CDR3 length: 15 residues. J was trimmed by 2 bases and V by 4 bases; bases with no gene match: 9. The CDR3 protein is CASSPLAGPTYEQYF. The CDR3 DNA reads TGTGCCAGCAGCCCATTAGCGGGCCCGACCTACGAGCAGTACTTC.

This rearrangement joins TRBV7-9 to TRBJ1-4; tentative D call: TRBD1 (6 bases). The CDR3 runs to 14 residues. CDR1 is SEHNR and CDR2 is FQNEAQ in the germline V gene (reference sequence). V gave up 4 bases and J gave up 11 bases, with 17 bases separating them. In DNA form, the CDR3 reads TGTGCCAGCAGCTCCGGGCGGGGGCAAGTGAAACTGTTTTTT. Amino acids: CASSSGRGQVKLFF.

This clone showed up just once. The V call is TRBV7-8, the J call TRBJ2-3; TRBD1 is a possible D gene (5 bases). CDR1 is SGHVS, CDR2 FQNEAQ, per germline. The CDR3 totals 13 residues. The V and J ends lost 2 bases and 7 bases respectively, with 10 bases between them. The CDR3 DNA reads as TGTGCCAGCAGCTTAATGGCAGGGAATACGCAGTATTTT. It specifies CASSLMAGNTQYF.

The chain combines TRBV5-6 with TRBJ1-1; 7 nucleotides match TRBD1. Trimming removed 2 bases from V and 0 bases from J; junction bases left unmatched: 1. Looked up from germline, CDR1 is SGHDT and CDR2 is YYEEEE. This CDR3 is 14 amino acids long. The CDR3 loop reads CASSFGTVNTEAFF. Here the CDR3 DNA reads TGTGCCAGCAGCTTCGGGACAGTGAACACTGAAGCTTTCTTT.

The CDR3 coding sequence is TGTGCCAGCAGTTTATTCCCGGAGATGGGCGAGCAGTACTTC. Encoded protein: CASSLFPEMGEQYF. The chain carries TRBV27 and TRBJ2-7; no clear D gene. CDR1 and CDR2 from the germline V gene are MNHEY and SMNVEV (reference sequence). The V gene lost 1 base and the J gene lost 6 bases, with 13 bases spanning the gap. The CDR3 has 14 residues.

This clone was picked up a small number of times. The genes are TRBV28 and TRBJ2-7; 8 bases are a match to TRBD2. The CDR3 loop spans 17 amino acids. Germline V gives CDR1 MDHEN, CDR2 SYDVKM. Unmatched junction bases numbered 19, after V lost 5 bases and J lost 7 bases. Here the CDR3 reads CASSPSGGGRISREQYF. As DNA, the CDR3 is TGTGCCAGCAGTCCCTCGGGAGGGGGGCGTATCTCACGTGAGCAGTACTTC.

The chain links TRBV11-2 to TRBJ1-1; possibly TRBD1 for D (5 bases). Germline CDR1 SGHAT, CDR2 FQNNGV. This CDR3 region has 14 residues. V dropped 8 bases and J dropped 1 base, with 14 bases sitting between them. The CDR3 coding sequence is TGTGCCAGCGCGACCAGGGATACGAACACTGAAGCTTTCTTT. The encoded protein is CASATRDTNTEAFF.

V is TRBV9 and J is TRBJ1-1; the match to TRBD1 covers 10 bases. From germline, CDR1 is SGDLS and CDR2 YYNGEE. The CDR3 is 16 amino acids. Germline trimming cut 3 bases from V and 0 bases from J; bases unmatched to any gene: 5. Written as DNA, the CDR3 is TGTGCCAGCAGCGGGTGGGACAGGGGCATGAACACTGAAGCTTTCTTT. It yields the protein CASSGWDRGMNTEAFF.

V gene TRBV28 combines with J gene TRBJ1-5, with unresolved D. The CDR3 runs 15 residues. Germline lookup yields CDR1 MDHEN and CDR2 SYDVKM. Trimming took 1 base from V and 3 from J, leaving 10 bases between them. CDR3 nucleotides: TGTGCCAGCAGTTTATTTGGGCAGAACAATCAGCCCCAGCATTTT. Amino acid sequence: CASSLFGQNNQPQHF.

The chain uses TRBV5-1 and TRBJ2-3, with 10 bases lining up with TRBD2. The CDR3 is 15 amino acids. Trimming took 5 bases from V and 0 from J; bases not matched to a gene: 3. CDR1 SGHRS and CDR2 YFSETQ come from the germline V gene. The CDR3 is CASRSSGRSTDTQYF. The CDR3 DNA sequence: TGCGCCAGCAGGAGTAGCGGGAGGAGCACAGATACGCAGTATTTT.

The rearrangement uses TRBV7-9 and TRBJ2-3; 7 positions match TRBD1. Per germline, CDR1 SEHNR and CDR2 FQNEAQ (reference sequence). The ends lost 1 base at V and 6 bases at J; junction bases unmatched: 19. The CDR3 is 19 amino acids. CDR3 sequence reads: CASSLVGRGTESRLDTQYF. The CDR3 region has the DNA TGTGCCAGCAGCTTAGTAGGCAGGGGGACGGAGTCTCGTCTGGATACGCAGTATTTT. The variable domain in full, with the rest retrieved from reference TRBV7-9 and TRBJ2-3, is DTGVSQNPRHKITKRGQNVTFRCDPISEHNRLYWYRQTLGQGPEFLTYFQNEAQLEKSRLLSDRFSAERPKGSFSTLEIQRTEQGDSAMYLCASSLVGRGTESRLDTQYFGPGTRLTVL.

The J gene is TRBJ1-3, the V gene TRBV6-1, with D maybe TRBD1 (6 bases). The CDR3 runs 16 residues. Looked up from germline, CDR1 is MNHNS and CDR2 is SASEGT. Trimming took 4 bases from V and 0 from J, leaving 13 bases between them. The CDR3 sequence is CASSVTGTYSGNTIYF. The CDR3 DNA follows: TGTGCCAGCAGTGTAACAGGGACGTACTCTGGAAACACCATATATTTT.

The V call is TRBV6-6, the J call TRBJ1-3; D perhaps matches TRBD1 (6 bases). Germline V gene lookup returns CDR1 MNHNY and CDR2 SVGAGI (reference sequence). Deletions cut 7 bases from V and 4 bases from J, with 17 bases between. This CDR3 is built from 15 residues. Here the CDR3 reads CASKVQGSGGNTIYF. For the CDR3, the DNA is TGTGCCAGCAAAGTACAGGGCTCCGGGGGAAACACCATATATTTT.